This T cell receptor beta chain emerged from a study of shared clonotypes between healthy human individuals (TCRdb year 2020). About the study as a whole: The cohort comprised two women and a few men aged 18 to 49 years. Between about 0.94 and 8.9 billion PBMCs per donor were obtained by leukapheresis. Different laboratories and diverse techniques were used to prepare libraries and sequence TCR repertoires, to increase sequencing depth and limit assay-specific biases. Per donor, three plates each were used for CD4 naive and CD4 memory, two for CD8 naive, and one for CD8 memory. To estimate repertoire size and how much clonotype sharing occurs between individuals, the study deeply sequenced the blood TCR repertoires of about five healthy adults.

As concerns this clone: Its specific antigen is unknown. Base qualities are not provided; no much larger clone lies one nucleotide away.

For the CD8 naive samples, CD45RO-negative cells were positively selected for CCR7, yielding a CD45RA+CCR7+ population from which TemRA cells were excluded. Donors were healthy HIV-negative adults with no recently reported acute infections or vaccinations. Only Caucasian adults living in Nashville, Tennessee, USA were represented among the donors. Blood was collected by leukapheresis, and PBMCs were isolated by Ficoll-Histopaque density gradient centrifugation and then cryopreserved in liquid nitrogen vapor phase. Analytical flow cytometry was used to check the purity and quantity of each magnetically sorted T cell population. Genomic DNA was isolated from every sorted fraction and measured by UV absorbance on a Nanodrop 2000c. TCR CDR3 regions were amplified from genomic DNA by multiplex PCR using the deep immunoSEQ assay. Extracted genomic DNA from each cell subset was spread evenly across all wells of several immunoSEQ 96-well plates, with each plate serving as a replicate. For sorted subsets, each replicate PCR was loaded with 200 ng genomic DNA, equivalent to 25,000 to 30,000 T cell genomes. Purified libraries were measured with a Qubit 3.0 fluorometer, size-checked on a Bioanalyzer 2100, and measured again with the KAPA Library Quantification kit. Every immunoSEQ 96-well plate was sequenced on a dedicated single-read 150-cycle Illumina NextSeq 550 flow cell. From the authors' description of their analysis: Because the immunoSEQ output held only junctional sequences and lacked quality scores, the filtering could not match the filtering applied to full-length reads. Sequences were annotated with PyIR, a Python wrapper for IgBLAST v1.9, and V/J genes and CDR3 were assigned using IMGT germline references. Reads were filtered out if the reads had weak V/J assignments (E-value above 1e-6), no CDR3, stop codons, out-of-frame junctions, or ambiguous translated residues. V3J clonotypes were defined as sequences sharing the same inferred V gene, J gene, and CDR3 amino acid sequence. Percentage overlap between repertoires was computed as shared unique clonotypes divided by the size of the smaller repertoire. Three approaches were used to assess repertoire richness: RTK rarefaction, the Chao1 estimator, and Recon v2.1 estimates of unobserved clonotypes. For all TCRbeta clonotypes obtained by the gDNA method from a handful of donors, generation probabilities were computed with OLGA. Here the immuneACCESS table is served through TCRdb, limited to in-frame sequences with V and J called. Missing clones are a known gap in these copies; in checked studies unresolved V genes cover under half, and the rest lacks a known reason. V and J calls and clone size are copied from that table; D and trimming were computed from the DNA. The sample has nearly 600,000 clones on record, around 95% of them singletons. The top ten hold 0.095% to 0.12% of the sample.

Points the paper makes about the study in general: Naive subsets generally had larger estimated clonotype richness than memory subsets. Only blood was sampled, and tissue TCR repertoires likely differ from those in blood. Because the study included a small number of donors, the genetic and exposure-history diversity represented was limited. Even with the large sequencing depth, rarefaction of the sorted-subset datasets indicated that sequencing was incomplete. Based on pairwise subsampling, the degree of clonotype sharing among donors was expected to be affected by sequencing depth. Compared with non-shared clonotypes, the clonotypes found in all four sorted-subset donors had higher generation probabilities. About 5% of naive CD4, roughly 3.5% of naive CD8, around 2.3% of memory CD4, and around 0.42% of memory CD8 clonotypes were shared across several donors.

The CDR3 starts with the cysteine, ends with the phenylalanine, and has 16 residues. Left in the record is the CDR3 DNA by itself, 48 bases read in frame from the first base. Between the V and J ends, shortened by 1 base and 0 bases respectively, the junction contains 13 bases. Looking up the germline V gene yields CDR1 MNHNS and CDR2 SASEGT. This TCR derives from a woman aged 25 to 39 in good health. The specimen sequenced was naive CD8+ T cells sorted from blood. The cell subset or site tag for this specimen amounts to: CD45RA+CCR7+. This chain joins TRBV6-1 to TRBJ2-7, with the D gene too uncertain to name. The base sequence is TGTGCCAGCAGTGAAGACAAAAGCATCCTCTCCTACGAGCAGTACTTC. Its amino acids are CASSEDKSILSYEQYF.